The 14 T cell receptor beta chains below come from one sample, sequenced in a study of cytomegalovirus exposure and HLA in healthy donors. The study ran its PCR with 60 Vbeta and 13 Jbeta primers. Produced via immunoSEQ multiplex PCR; TCRdb's table is partial and in-frame only. In the table there are fewer than 200,000 clones, around 77% of which are singletons. The sample was PBMCs. The receptor set was obtained from a man aged 60 to 69 in good health and CMV-seronegative.

The CDR3 sequence: CASSSGTTNTGELFF. The DNA for the CDR3 is TGTGCCAGCAGCTCCGGGACAACGAACACCGGGGAGCTGTTTTTT. This rearrangement joins TRBV5-4 to TRBJ2-2, with a possible D match to TRBD1 (6 bases). Germline values: CDR1 SGHNT, CDR2 YYREEE (reference sequence). Trimming shortened V by 3 bases and J by 0 bases, and 9 bases separated the two germline ends. The CDR3 is 15 residues long. Together with reference TRBV5-4 and TRBJ2-2, the CDR3 gives the full variable domain: ETGVTQSPTHLIKTRGQQVTLRCSSQSGHNTVSWYQQALGQGPQFIFQYYREEENGRGNFPPRFSGLQFPNYSSELNVNALELDDSALYLCASSSGTTNTGELFFGEGSRLTVL.

The chain recombines TRBV28 with TRBJ1-5; D is uncertain. This CDR3 has 14 amino acids. The V and J ends lost 6 bases and 0 bases respectively, with 9 bases between them. In germline, CDR1 is MDHEN, CDR2 SYDVKM. This CDR3 reads CASSQRGSNQPQHF. Written as DNA, the CDR3 is TGTGCCAGCAGCCAGCGAGGTAGCAATCAGCCCCAGCATTTT.

This clone was observed a few times. The chain recombines TRBV7-2 with TRBJ1-1; weak D call: TRBD1 (6 bases). The CDR3 is 15 amino acids. V was trimmed by 1 base and J by 4 bases, leaving 13 bases between them. CDR1 is SGHTA, CDR2 FQGNSA, per germline. The CDR3 DNA is TGTGCCAGCAGCTTAGGGGGGCAGGTCGGCACTGAAGCTTTCTTT. This encodes CASSLGGQVGTEAFF.

The V call is TRBV25-1, the J call TRBJ1-1; D uncertain. The CDR3 has 16 residues. V was trimmed by 5 bases and J by 0 bases, leaving 16 bases between them. Germline lookup yields CDR1 MGHDK and CDR2 SYGVNS. The CDR3 here is CASSHALGTLNTEAFF. Written as DNA, the CDR3 is TGTGCCAGCAGTCATGCCTTGGGCACCTTGAACACTGAAGCTTTCTTT.

The table lists this clone with a count of one. V usage is TRBV9 and J usage is TRBJ1-4; 7 positions match TRBD1. The CDR3 is made up of 15 amino acids. Germline V CDR1 and CDR2: SGDLS, YYNGEE. V lost 4 bases to trimming and J lost 2 bases; unmatched junction nucleotides: 5. The CDR3 coding sequence is TGTGCCAGCAGCCGTAGGGACAGTACTAATGAAAAACTGTTTTTT. Its translation: CASSRRDSTNEKLFF.

This chain connects TRBV6-5 to TRBJ2-7; perhaps TRBD2 as D (5 bases). Germline values: CDR1 MNHEY, CDR2 SVGAGI. V was trimmed by 6 bases and J by 1 base, leaving 16 bases between them. The CDR3 loop spans 15 amino acids. In DNA, the CDR3 is TGTGCCAGCAGGCCGGCCCCTAGCAGGTCCTACGAGCAGTACTTC. It is translated as CASRPAPSRSYEQYF.

This sequence joins TRBV10-3 and TRBJ2-3; TRBD2 matches at 13 bases. In germline, CDR1 is ENHRY, CDR2 SYGVKD. V was clipped by 11 bases and J by 3 bases; unmatched bases: 5. The CDR3 sequence is 14 residues long. The CDR3 reads CAEGLAGPTDTQYF. In DNA, the CDR3 is TGTGCCGAGGGACTAGCGGGACCGACAGATACGCAGTATTTT.

Only a few counts were recorded for this clone. The chain recombines TRBV5-4 with TRBJ1-2; D call uncertain. Germline values: CDR1 SGHNT, CDR2 YYREEE (reference sequence). The CDR3 covers 14 residues. V was trimmed by 9 bases and J by 4 bases, leaving 19 bases between them. CDR3 sequence reads: CATTPSTQSYGYTF. The CDR3 DNA follows: TGTGCCACCACCCCTTCCACCCAGTCCTATGGCTACACCTTC.

V is TRBV5-6 and J is TRBJ1-3, with a possible D match to TRBD1 (6 bases). The CDR3 extends over 14 amino acids. Between the trimmed V and J ends, which lost 8 bases and 0 bases, there was a span of 12 bases. CDR1 and CDR2 (germline): SGHDT, YYEEEE. DNA of the CDR3: TGTGCCAGAGCTGACAGGCCCTCTGGAAACACCATATATTTT. Encoded protein: CARADRPSGNTIYF.

J is TRBJ2-1 and V is TRBV19, with 7 bases aligning to TRBD2. With V trimmed by 1 base and J by 7 bases, 4 bases remained unmatched. This CDR3 is 14 amino acids long. Germline V CDR1 and CDR2: LNHDA, SQIVND (reference sequence). In DNA form, the CDR3 reads TGTGCCAGTAGTATAGTGGGGGGGTGGAATGAGCAGTTCTTC. It yields the protein CASSIVGGWNEQFF.

This clone was seen only a few times. The identical CDR3 is also encoded by other nucleotide sequences in the sample. The V gene is TRBV5-4, the J gene TRBJ2-5; 7 bases align to TRBD1. Germline V gene sequence: CDR1 SGHNT, CDR2 YYREEE (reference sequence). CDR3 length: 12 amino acids. The V segment lost 3 bases and the J segment 5 bases; nucleotides outside the gene matches: 1. CDR3 in amino acids: CASSYRGETQYF. The CDR3 bases are TGTGCCAGCAGCTACAGGGGTGAGACCCAGTACTTC.

The chain couples TRBV5-4 to TRBJ1-2; D ambiguous. The germline V gene encodes CDR1 SGHNT and CDR2 YYREEE (reference sequence). V gave up 0 bases and J gave up 4 bases, with 7 bases separating them. The CDR3 is 13 residues long. Here the CDR3 reads CASSLDLVYGYTF. Here the CDR3 DNA reads TGTGCCAGCAGCTTGGACTTGGTCTATGGCTACACCTTC. Full variable domain (missing parts from reference TRBV5-4 and TRBJ1-2): ETGVTQSPTHLIKTRGQQVTLRCSSQSGHNTVSWYQQALGQGPQFIFQYYREEENGRGNFPPRFSGLQFPNYSSELNVNALELDDSALYLCASSLDLVYGYTFGSGTRLTVV.

The rearrangement uses TRBV2 and TRBJ2-3, with D uncertain. This CDR3 contains 15 residues. Deletions cut 6 bases from V and 0 bases from J, with 13 bases between. Germline V gives CDR1 SNHLY, CDR2 FYNNEI. CDR3 in amino acids: CASRASGSSTDTQYF. The CDR3 coding sequence is TGTGCCAGCAGAGCTAGTGGGTCTAGCACAGATACGCAGTATTTT.

In its sample, this clone was seen once. CDR3 sequence (DNA): TGCGCCAGCAGCTTGGACCGGGAACCCGTAGGCACAGATACGCAGTATTTT. The encoded protein is CASSLDREPVGTDTQYF. The chain employs TRBV5-1 and TRBJ2-3; perhaps TRBD2 as D (5 bases). V lost 0 bases and J 1 base, leaving 15 bases between the germline ends. The CDR3 totals 17 residues. Germline V gene lookup returns CDR1 SGHRS and CDR2 YFSETQ.